The clone carrying this T cell receptor (beta chain) appeared once. This specimen comes from a study of T cell responses to AZD1222 COVID-19 vaccine. The table came from immunoSEQ multiplex PCR; TCRdb's copy has only in-frame clones and leaves some out. The sample lists 120,000 or so clones, 80% to 90% occurring once. This clonotype was sampled from an adult who received the AZD1222 COVID-19 vaccine. The sample consisted of peripheral blood, taken 28 days after the second AZD1222 dose.

For the CDR3, the DNA is TGTGCCAGCAACCGACAGGGGAACACTGAAGCTTTCTTT. It translates to CASNRQGNTEAFF. J is TRBJ1-1 and V is TRBV6-5; 7 nucleotides match TRBD1. The V gene's germline CDR1 is MNHEY and CDR2 SVGAGI. This CDR3 spans 13 amino acids. Losses at the gene ends were 7 bases for V and 1 base for J; bases not matched to a gene: 3.